This TCR beta chain was captured by sequencing in a study of T cell repertoires in cytomegalovirus infection. About the research overall: CMV epitopes that were recently identified and HLA-C-restricted were used alongside well-studied HLA-B-restricted ones. Indications of both CMV infection and matching HLA type were provided by public TCR beta signatures. The study, taken as a whole, reports: Ex vivo responses were dominated by HLA-C-restricted CMV-specific TCR beta clonotypes.

The CDR3 spans 15 residues. With V trimmed by 2 bases and J by 5 bases, 2 bases remained unmatched. The V gene's germline CDR1 is MNHEY and CDR2 SVGEGT. A few counts support this clonotype. Its antigen is unknown. TCRdb re-called the reads with MiXCR, one entry per CDR3 protein. Here the sample spans roughly 280,000 distinct CDR3 sequences, less than 25% being singletons. This receptor was taken from a human donor in good health (CMV status not recorded). Some clones in this sample may be carry-over from other donors' samples. The material was cultured PBMCs, obtained from culture after CMV antigen stimulation. The rearrangement links TRBV6-2 or TRBV6-3 to TRBJ2-5, with 13 bases identical to TRBD2. The CDR3 region has the DNA TGTGCCAGCAGTTACGGACTAGCGGGAGTCGAGACCCAGTACTTC. This encodes CASSYGLAGVETQYF.